The 18 T cell receptor beta chains below all came from one sample that was sequenced in a study of blood T cells in healthy people across ages (dated by TCRdb to between 2015 and 2016). Library generation was performed with 5' RACE. Reads for this sample came from an Illumina HiSeq 2500. A second 7 to 11 cycle PCR used a sample-barcoded 5' primer and a J-beta primer mix. The public sequencing data were trimmed at Q25 with fastp and processed into clonotypes with MiXCR by TCRdb, which kept only in-frame beta chains. Every entry covers one CDR3 protein and lists the most common genes and DNA from its rows. Present in this sample are over 700,000 distinct CDR3 sequences, approximately 25% of which were seen just once. The top ten hold 9.4% of the sample. The data also belong to a second study, concerning T cells of mothers and their children.

Sample: blood. The receptor set was obtained from a boy aged 5-17 years in good health.

The CDR3 loop reads CASSWIYNEQFF. The CDR3 DNA sequence: TGTGCCAGCAGTTGGATCTACAATGAGCAGTTCTTC. The rearrangement links TRBV6-2 or TRBV6-3 to TRBJ2-1; the D is unclear. Germline loops: CDR1 MNHEY, CDR2 SVGEGT. The CDR3 is 12 residues long. V was shortened by 4 bases and J by 3 bases, with 4 bases between the two germline ends.

A few counts support this clonotype. V gene TRBV14 combines with J gene TRBJ2-3; D possibly corresponds to TRBD2 (6 bases). This CDR3 spans 14 amino acids. Per the germline V gene, CDR1 is SGHDN and CDR2 is FVKESK. V lost 2 bases, J lost 4 bases, and 10 bases lay in between. CDR3 protein: CASSQRLDPDTQYF. The CDR3 DNA reads as TGTGCCAGCAGCCAACGACTAGATCCAGATACGCAGTATTTT.

The CDR3 DNA follows: TGCAGTGCTAGAGTGGGGGGGATGGAGACCCAGTACTTC. Its translation: CSARVGGMETQYF. The chain is built from TRBV20-1 and TRBJ2-5; 7 nucleotides match TRBD2. The V gene's germline CDR1 is DFQATT and CDR2 SNEGSKA (reference sequence). V dropped 1 base and J dropped 5; count of bases not matched to a gene: 4. The CDR3 extends over 13 amino acids.

This clonotype has more than one count but fewer than ten. The CDR3 sequence is CASRRTSDQETQYF. For the CDR3, the DNA is TGTGCCAGCAGGAGGACTAGCGACCAAGAGACCCAGTACTTC. V usage is TRBV12-3 or TRBV12-4 and J usage is TRBJ2-5, with 9 bases matching TRBD2. After removal of 6 bases from V and 0 bases from J, the junction contained 2 bases not matched to a gene. This CDR3 contains 14 residues.

This chain connects TRBV4-3 to TRBJ2-1; 8 nucleotides match TRBD2. The J call is in doubt because the DNA end fits TRBJ2-7 better. The CDR3 totals 13 residues. CDR1 and CDR2 (germline): LGHNA, YSLEER. CDR3 coding DNA: TGCGCCAGCAGCCCCGGGGGGGCCGGCGAGCAGTACTTC. Protein: CASSPGGAGEQYF.

There are a few counts of this clonotype. This chain connects TRBV28 to TRBJ2-7; D might be TRBD1 or TRBD2, each matching 6 bases. Germline V gene sequence: CDR1 MDHEN, CDR2 SYDVKM. The CDR3 runs 15 residues. Deletions cut 7 bases from V and 7 bases from J, with 23 bases between. The CDR3 region is CASKGSSGAPGEQYF. CDR3 coding DNA: TGTGCCAGCAAGGGAAGTTCGGGGGCTCCCGGTGAGCAGTACTTC.

The gene calls are TRBV6-6 and TRBJ2-1; TRBD2 aligns across 8 bases. J lost 3 bases, V lost 5 bases, and 9 bases had no gene match. The germline gives CDR1 MNHNY, CDR2 SVGAGI (reference sequence). The CDR3 has 16 residues. The DNA of the CDR3 is TGTGCCAGCAGTCCCTTAGCGGGGACCTTCTACAATGAGCAGTTCTTC. This translates into CASSPLAGTFYNEQFF.

This clonotype occurred many times. The CDR3 is CSADLAGVTMGNEQFF. The CDR3 nucleotides are TGCAGTGCGGACCTAGCGGGAGTTACAATGGGGAATGAGCAGTTCTTC. This chain connects TRBV20-1 to TRBJ2-1; 10 bases are shared with TRBD2. The CDR3 runs to 16 residues. CDR1 and CDR2 (germline): DFQATT, SNEGSKA (reference sequence). The J segment lost 7 bases and the V segment lost 6 bases, leaving 15 bases of the junction unmatched.

This clonotype has a handful of counts. This chain joins TRBV5-1 and TRBJ1-2, with 10 nucleotides matching TRBD1. Trimming took 3 bases from V and 4 from J; bases not matched to a gene: 6. CDR3 size: 15 residues. Germline values: CDR1 SGHRS, CDR2 YFSETQ. DNA of the CDR3: TGCGCCAGCAGCTCAGGGACAGGGGACTTCTATGGCTACACCTTC. Encoded protein: CASSSGTGDFYGYTF.

This chain links TRBV19 with TRBJ2-5; unclear D gene. The J call may be in error: the DNA end matches TRBJ2-1 better. The CDR3 runs 14 residues. CDR1 and CDR2 from the germline V gene are LNHDA and SQIVND (reference sequence). For the CDR3, the DNA is TGTGCCAGTAGTATAATACCCACAGAAAATGAGCAGTTCTTC. Residues: CASSIIPTENEQFF.

V usage is TRBV5-1 and J usage is TRBJ1-1; 7 nucleotides match TRBD1. Unmatched junction bases numbered 7, after V lost 4 bases and J lost 4 bases. The germline gives CDR1 SGHRS, CDR2 YFSETQ. The CDR3 length is 14 residues. This CDR3 reads CASSNRGLGTEAFF. The CDR3 DNA sequence: TGCGCCAGCAGCAACAGGGGCTTGGGCACTGAAGCTTTCTTT.

This chain joins TRBV19 and TRBJ2-7, with D perhaps TRBD2 (6 bases). The germline CDR1 and CDR2 sequences are LNHDA and SQIVND (reference sequence). This CDR3 spans 14 amino acids. Trimming removed 5 bases from V and 0 bases from J, with 11 bases in between. CDR3: CASSAAGSSYEQYF. In DNA form, the CDR3 reads TGTGCCAGTAGTGCGGCGGGGAGCTCCTACGAGCAGTACTTC.

The J gene is TRBJ1-4, the V gene TRBV6-1, with D uncertain. The CDR3 is 15 residues long. The germline gives CDR1 MNHNS, CDR2 SASEGT. Between the trimmed V and J ends, which lost 4 bases and 1 base, there was a span of 10 bases. CDR3 bases: TGTGCCAGCAGTGCCACGGTGGGAACTAATGAAAAACTGTTTTTT. Its translation is CASSATVGTNEKLFF.

The CDR3 here is CASSSQLLTDTQYF. The CDR3 DNA sequence: TGTGCCAGCAGCTCCCAGCTCCTAACAGATACGCAGTATTTT. The gene calls are TRBV7-2 and TRBJ2-3; D unresolved. CDR3 size: 14 residues. Germline CDR1 is SGHTA and CDR2 is FQGNSA. V lost 4 bases, J lost 3 bases, and 11 bases lay in between. Using reference TRBV7-2 and TRBJ2-3 for the parts outside the CDR3, the full variable domain is GAGVSQSPSNKVTEKGKDVELRCDPISGHTALYWYRQSLGQGLEFLIYFQGNSAPDKSGLPSDRFSAERTGGSVSTLTIQRTQQEDSAVYLCASSSQLLTDTQYFGPGTRLTVL.

This sequence joins TRBV20-1 and TRBJ2-7; D is possibly TRBD1 or TRBD2 (7 bases each). CDR3 length: 17 amino acids. Germline CDR1 reads DFQATT; CDR2 reads SNEGSKA (reference sequence). The V and J ends lost 3 bases and 5 bases respectively, with 26 bases between them. For the CDR3, the DNA is TGCAGTGCTAGTGGAGGGGGGGACAGCCGTCATTACGACGAGCAGTACTTC. It yields the protein CSASGGGDSRHYDEQYF.

The chain couples TRBV20-1 to TRBJ2-5; D might be TRBD1 or TRBD2, each matching 5 bases. V lost 3 bases and J lost 1, with 15 bases in between. The CDR3 runs to 15 residues. Germline assignment: CDR1 DFQATT and CDR2 SNEGSKA (reference sequence). The CDR3 DNA is TGCAGTGCTAGGGAACGGGGACGGTCCCAAGAGACCCAGTACTTC. This gives the protein CSARERGRSQETQYF.

The V gene is TRBV10-3, the J gene TRBJ2-1; D gene uncertain. Trimming stripped 8 bases from V and 0 bases from J, with 11 bases between. In germline, CDR1 is ENHRY, CDR2 SYGVKD. This CDR3 is 14 amino acids long. The CDR3: CAILPGGSYNEQFF. DNA of the CDR3: TGTGCCATCCTTCCCGGTGGCTCCTACAATGAGCAGTTCTTC.

With respect to this clonotype: At one boundary the junction diverges from the germline segment, which might be a read error. This chain connects TRBV6-6 to TRBJ1-2; no clear D. Germline V gene lookup returns CDR1 MNHNY and CDR2 SVGAGI (reference sequence). This CDR3 is 15 amino acids long. The CDR3 sequence is CASCYSPNIDYGYTF. The CDR3 nucleotides read TGTGCCAGCTGTTACTCGCCTAACATTGACTATGGCTACACCTTC.